This is a list of T cell receptor beta chains from one sample in a study of cytomegalovirus exposure and HLA in healthy donors. Profiling relied on immunoSEQ multiplex PCR, and the TCRdb table lists in-frame clones only, not all of them. The table lists some 120,000 clones, 80% to 90% of them singletons, with about 1.8% in the top ten. Sequenced input: PBMCs. All receptors derive from a middle-aged man in good health and CMV-seronegative. Both conserved end residues are part of each CDR3.

v_gene: TRBV29-1; CDR3aa: CSARRGGGSTDTQYF
v_gene: TRBV7-2; CDR3aa: CASSLDQGANVLTF
v_gene: TRBV7-6; CDR3aa: CASSLKDQGVTGELFF
v_gene: TRBV4-3; CDR3aa: CASSQGQRGPYNEQFF
v_gene: TRBV25-1; CDR3aa: CASRKQREGEETQYF
v_gene: TRBV30; CDR3aa: CALRTGHPNTGELFF
v_gene: TRBV5-4; CDR3aa: CASSRQGGDEQYF
v_gene: TRBV5-1; CDR3aa: CASSLGTQTYNEQFF
v_gene: TRBV9; CDR3aa: CASSAGQSTPNTGELFF
v_gene: TRBV6-6; CDR3aa: CASSYSGEVGPNEQFF
v_gene: TRBV4-3; CDR3aa: CASSRTRGRDGYTF
v_gene: TRBV27; CDR3aa: CASSPTGDPYEQYF
v_gene: TRBV19; CDR3aa: CASAQGGDYEQYF
v_gene: TRBV29-1; CDR3aa: CSVYGGAATDTQYF
v_gene: TRBV9; CDR3aa: CASSVAPGQGAYEQYF
v_gene: TRBV27; CDR3aa: CASRHIAGPYNEQFF
v_gene: TRBV11-2; CDR3aa: CASSTGGSTEAFF
v_gene: TRBV5-1; CDR3aa: CASSIDRGSTEAFF
v_gene: TRBV28; CDR3aa: CASRVASQGALAEQFF
v_gene: TRBV7-8; CDR3aa: CASSLGQGTYGYTF
v_gene: TRBV30; CDR3aa: CAWSVYRGSYEQYF
v_gene: TRBV5-6; CDR3aa: CASSLLAVYEQYF
v_gene: TRBV5-1; CDR3aa: CASSIAGGPVETQYF
v_gene: TRBV28; CDR3aa: CASSEGTDYGYTF
v_gene: TRBV6-5; CDR3aa: CASIPSGLQETQYF
v_gene: TRBV5-4; CDR3aa: CASSLAGGNTIYF
v_gene: TRBV28; CDR3aa: CASSLWGTAQETQYF
v_gene: TRBV29-1; CDR3aa: CSVRTGVEKLFF
v_gene: TRBV7-2; CDR3aa: CASSPVKGGGAAKNSQYF
v_gene: TRBV21-1; CDR3aa: CASSLPPNRDNPYEQYF
v_gene: TRBV14; CDR3aa: CASSHIPGRPGGGSYNEQFF
v_gene: TRBV6-1; CDR3aa: CASTPSVRNTGELFF
v_gene: TRBV10-3; CDR3aa: CAISDTLAGGPDEQFF
v_gene: TRBV9; CDR3aa: CASSPRLGAGGSYEQYF
v_gene: TRBV7-8; CDR3aa: CASSPRQGNTEAFF
v_gene: TRBV2; CDR3aa: CASSIRGPGSSEAFF
v_gene: TRBV28; CDR3aa: CASSLGPGGWEFF
v_gene: TRBV4-2; CDR3aa: CASSQGRASGSLEIYEQYF
v_gene: TRBV6-1; CDR3aa: CASSPAGGTDTQYF
v_gene: TRBV5-6; CDR3aa: CASSGGVHNTEAFF
v_gene: TRBV9; CDR3aa: CASSEGETQYF
v_gene: TRBV19; CDR3aa: CASITRTRCAFF
v_gene: TRBV4-2; CDR3aa: CASSQGLDYEQYF